These T cell receptor beta chains were read from a single sample in a study of blood T cell repertoires in COVID-19. Sequenced by immunoSEQ multiplex PCR; TCRdb stores in-frame clones only, minus some. The sample has approximately 230,000 clones, just under 85% seen once; the top ten hold 14% to 15%. Sequences were obtained from PBMCs or T cells enriched from blood (not recorded which). All receptors derive from a man aged 35-49 years who had recovered from COVID-19. Each CDR3 is given with its conserved first and last residue. D genes are given only for firm matches. Clone size is given for some rows only: seen once, a few or many times, or a class if the clone is expanded.

abundance	d_gene	v_gene	j_gene	CDR3aa	CDR3nt
once	.	TRBV18	TRBJ2-5	CASSPDGPGETQYF	TGTGCCAGCTCACCGGATGGGCCGGGGGAGACCCAGTACTTC
once	.	TRBV9	TRBJ2-7	CASSVEPAAAYEQYF	TGTGCCAGCAGCGTAGAACCAGCGGCGGCATACGAGCAGTACTTC
.	.	TRBV21-1	TRBJ2-1	CARRLAGEYEQFF	TGTGCCAGGCGACTAGCGGGGGAATATGAGCAGTTCTTC
.	TRBD1	TRBV10-3	TRBJ2-7	CAISTGTGPYEQYF	TGTGCCATCAGCACCGGGACAGGGCCCTACGAGCAGTACTTC
few	.	TRBV7-3	TRBJ2-7	CASSLGGTYEQYF	TGTGCCAGCAGCCTCGGCGGTACCTACGAGCAGTACTTC
.	.	TRBV19	TRBJ1-5	CASSTNRGGNQPQHF	TGTGCCAGTAGTACAAACCGGGGGGGCAATCAGCCCCAGCATTTT
.	TRBD1	TRBV12-3/TRBV12-4	TRBJ1-5	CASSLQGFQPQHF	TGTGCCAGCAGTCTACAGGGGTTTCAGCCCCAGCATTTT
.	TRBD1	TRBV10-3	TRBJ2-7	CAIRDRETHYEQYF	TGTGCCATCAGGGACAGGGAAACTCACTACGAGCAGTACTTC
few	.	TRBV3-1/TRBV3-2	TRBJ1-2	CASSQDGGVPYGYTF	TGTGCCAGCAGCCAAGATGGGGGGGTCCCCTATGGCTACACCTTC
.	.	TRBV29-1	TRBJ1-4	CSVKRLQGPGEKLFF	TGCAGCGTCAAACGACTCCAGGGCCCTGGCGAAAAACTGTTTTTT
.	TRBD2	TRBV4-2	TRBJ2-2	CASSPSIASGGARELFF	TGTGCCAGCAGCCCGTCAATAGCTAGCGGGGGGGCTCGGGAGCTGTTTTTT
once	TRBD1	TRBV5-1	TRBJ1-2	CASSVQGANYGYTF	TGCGCCAGCAGTGTACAGGGGGCCAACTATGGCTACACCTTC
once	TRBD1	TRBV5-4	TRBJ1-2	CASSPTGGSQKINYGYTF	TGTGCCAGCAGCCCAACAGGGGGTTCCCAAAAAATAAACTATGGCTACACCTTC
.	.	TRBV10-3	TRBJ2-7	CAARTEYEQYF	TGTGCCGCCCGCACAGAGTACGAGCAGTACTTC
.	.	TRBV15	TRBJ1-6	CATSSAGSSYNSPLHF	TGTGCCACCAGCAGCGCGGGCAGCTCCTATAATTCACCCCTCCACTTT
few	TRBD1	TRBV5-4	TRBJ1-6	CASSVGTVENSPLHF	TGTGCCAGCAGCGTGGGGACAGTCGAAAATTCACCCCTCCACTTT
.	.	TRBV7-9	TRBJ1-4	CASTVDSANEKLFF	TGTGCCAGCACCGTTGACAGCGCTAATGAAAAACTGTTTTTT
.	.	TRBV19	TRBJ1-5	CASSPQAGVGGNQPQHF	TGTGCCAGTAGTCCTCAAGCAGGGGTTGGGGGCAATCAGCCCCAGCATTTT
.	.	TRBV4-2	TRBJ1-1	CASSQDSVNTEAFF	TGTGCCAGCAGCCAAGATAGTGTGAACACTGAAGCTTTCTTT
once	.	TRBV6-5	TRBJ2-7	CASSYSIGVWSLEQYF	TGTGCCAGCAGTTACTCGATAGGAGTGTGGTCTTTGGAGCAGTACTTC
.	TRBD1	TRBV5-1	TRBJ1-4	CASSSDRGGIGDEKLFF	TGCGCCAGCAGTTCCGACAGGGGCGGGATCGGTGACGAAAAACTGTTTTTT
.	TRBD1	TRBV7-2	TRBJ1-1	CASSKTGGNTEAFF	TGTGCCAGCAGCAAGACAGGGGGCAACACTGAAGCTTTCTTT
.	TRBD1	TRBV7-3	TRBJ1-1	CASSTTGGMNTEAFF	TGTGCCAGCAGCACAACAGGGGGCATGAACACTGAAGCTTTCTTT
.	TRBD2	TRBV28	TRBJ2-1	CASSLTGLAGGNEQFF	TGTGCCAGCAGTTTAACGGGACTAGCGGGAGGGAATGAGCAGTTCTTC
.	.	TRBV2	TRBJ2-5	CASSLGGAGSQTQYF	TGTGCCAGCAGCCTGGGGGGGGCGGGGTCACAGACCCAGTACTTC
.	TRBD2	TRBV11-3	TRBJ2-1	CASSSRLASSYNEQFF	TGTGCCAGCAGCTCCCGACTAGCGAGCTCCTACAATGAGCAGTTCTTC
.	.	TRBV30	TRBJ1-2	CASKLRGPLGYTF	TGTGCCAGCAAGCTAAGGGGTCCCCTTGGCTACACCTTC
.	TRBD1	TRBV27	TRBJ1-2	CASSPTTGGGYTF	TGTGCCAGCAGTCCGACGACAGGGGGAGGCTACACCTTC
once	.	TRBV24-1	TRBJ1-1	CATSEYQGGPEAFF	TGTGCCACCAGTGAGTATCAGGGAGGCCCTGAAGCTTTCTTT
.	.	TRBV7-3	TRBJ1-1	CASSLLPSGTEAFF	TGTGCCAGCAGCTTGTTGCCGTCGGGCACTGAAGCTTTCTTT
.	.	TRBV28	TRBJ1-1	CASSLRPSGTEAFF	TGTGCCAGCAGTTTAAGGCCCTCGGGGACTGAAGCTTTCTTT
.	TRBD2	TRBV9	TRBJ2-1	CASSSIAGGHYNEQFF	TGTGCCAGCAGCTCCATAGCGGGGGGGCACTACAATGAGCAGTTCTTC
once	.	TRBV4-1	TRBJ1-1	CASSQGHSQNTEAFF	TGCGCCAGCAGCCAAGGGCACAGCCAGAACACTGAAGCTTTCTTT
.	.	TRBV4-1	TRBJ1-4	CASSQDVEGGNEKLFF	TGCGCCAGCAGCCAAGATGTCGAAGGGGGTAATGAAAAACTGTTTTTT
.	.	TRBV2	TRBJ1-2	CASSADRRANYGYTF	TGTGCCAGCAGTGCCGACAGGCGAGCTAACTATGGCTACACCTTC
few	.	TRBV7-2	TRBJ2-2	CASSLTAGEGELFF	TGTGCCAGCAGCTTAACCGCAGGGGAAGGGGAGCTGTTTTTT
.	.	TRBV18	TRBJ1-1	CASSPMAGLNTEAFF	TGTGCCAGCTCACCGATGGCAGGACTAAACACTGAAGCTTTCTTT